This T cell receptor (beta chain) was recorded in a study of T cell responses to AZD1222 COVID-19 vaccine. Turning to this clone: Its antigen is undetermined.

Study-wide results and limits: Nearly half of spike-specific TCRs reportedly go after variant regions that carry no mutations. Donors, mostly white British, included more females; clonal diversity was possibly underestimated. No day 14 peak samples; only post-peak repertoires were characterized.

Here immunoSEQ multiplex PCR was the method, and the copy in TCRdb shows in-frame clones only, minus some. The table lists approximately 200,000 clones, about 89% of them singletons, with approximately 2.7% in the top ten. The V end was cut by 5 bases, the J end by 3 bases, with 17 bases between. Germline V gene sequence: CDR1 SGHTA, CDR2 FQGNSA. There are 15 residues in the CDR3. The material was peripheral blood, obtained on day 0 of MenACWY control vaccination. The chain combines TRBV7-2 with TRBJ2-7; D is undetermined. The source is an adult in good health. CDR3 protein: CASSPTVRSVYEQYF. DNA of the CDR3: TGTGCCAGCAGCCCGACGGTTCGCTCTGTCTACGAGCAGTACTTC.